This entry describes one TCR beta chain. The antigen remains undetermined. The data were obtained in a study of T cell responses to AZD1222 COVID-19 vaccine. The trim removed 1 base at V and 6 bases at J, leaving 6 bases unmatched. The germline gives CDR1 SGHNT, CDR2 YYREEE (reference sequence). This CDR3 spans 15 amino acids. TCRdb's copy holds only in-frame clones and misses some; the assay was immunoSEQ multiplex PCR. The table has 55,000 to 75,000 clones, roughly 86% seen once. Study observations and caveats: Among the donors, most were white British and more were female, and clonal diversity was possibly underestimated. Recipients of two AZD1222 doses showed rising Spike-specific TCR breadth and depth. All repertoire sampling was performed exclusively after the peak T cell response. Per reports, nearly half of all spike-specific TCRs target regions that are unmutated in variants.

The sequence derives from an adult in good health. The chain employs TRBV5-4 and TRBJ2-1, with TRBD2 identical over 8 bases. The sequencing here drew on peripheral blood, taken on day 0 of AZD1222 vaccination. The CDR3 DNA reads TGTGCCAGCAGCTTGAGAGCGGGAGTGGGCAATGAGCAGTTCTTC. This codes for CASSLRAGVGNEQFF. The whole variable domain, filled in from reference TRBV5-4 and TRBJ2-1, reads ETGVTQSPTHLIKTRGQQVTLRCSSQSGHNTVSWYQQALGQGPQFIFQYYREEENGRGNFPPRFSGLQFPNYSSELNVNALELDDSALYLCASSLRAGVGNEQFFGPGTRLTVL.